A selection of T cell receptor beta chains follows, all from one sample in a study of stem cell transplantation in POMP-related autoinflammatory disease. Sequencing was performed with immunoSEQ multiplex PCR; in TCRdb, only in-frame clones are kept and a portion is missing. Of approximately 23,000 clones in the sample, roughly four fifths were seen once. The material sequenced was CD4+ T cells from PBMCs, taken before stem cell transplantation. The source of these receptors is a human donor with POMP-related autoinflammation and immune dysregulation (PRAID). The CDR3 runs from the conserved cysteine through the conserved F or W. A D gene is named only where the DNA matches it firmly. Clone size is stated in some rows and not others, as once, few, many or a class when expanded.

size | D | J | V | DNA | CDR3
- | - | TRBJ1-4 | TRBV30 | TGTGCCTGGAGAGAACAGGGCCACGAAAAACTGTTTTTT | CAWREQGHEKLFF
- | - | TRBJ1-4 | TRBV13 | TGTGCCAGCAGCTTAGTAGGGGAAAAACTGTTTTTT | CASSLVGEKLFF
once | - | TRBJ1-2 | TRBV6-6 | TGTGCCAGCAGTTACGGTGCGGGCGGTGGCTACACCTTC | CASSYGAGGGYTF
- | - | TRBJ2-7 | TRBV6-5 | TGTGCCAGCAGCCCCAATCGGGCGCGGTTCGACGAGCAGTACTTC | CASSPNRARFDEQYF
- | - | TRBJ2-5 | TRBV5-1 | TGCGCCAGCAGCCGCCGAGTCAGGGTGGATCAAGAGACCCAGTACTTC | CASSRRVRVDQETQYF
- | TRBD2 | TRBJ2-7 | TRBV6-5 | TGTGCCAGCAGCCCGCGGGGGGACGAGCAGTACTTC | CASSPRGDEQYF
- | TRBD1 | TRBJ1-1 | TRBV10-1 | TGCGCCAGCAGTGAGGGGACAGTTCCTGGGGACACTGAAGCTTTCTTT | CASSEGTVPGDTEAFF
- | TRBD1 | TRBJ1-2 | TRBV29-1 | TGCAGCGGGGGACAGGGTAACTCTAACTATGGCTACACCTTC | CSGGQGNSNYGYTF
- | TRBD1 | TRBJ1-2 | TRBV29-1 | TGCAGCGTTGAGGGACAGGTACCTCACTATGGCTACACCTTC | CSVEGQVPHYGYTF
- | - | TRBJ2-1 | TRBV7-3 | TGTGCCAGCAGCTGGAGCCGATACAATGAGCAGTTCTTC | CASSWSRYNEQFF
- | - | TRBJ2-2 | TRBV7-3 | TGTGCCAGCAGCTCCTTAACTGTGAACACCGGGGAGCTGTTTTTT | CASSSLTVNTGELFF
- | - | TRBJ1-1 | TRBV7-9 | TGTGCCAGCAGCCCAGCGGGGCAGCTTGAAGCTTTCTTT | CASSPAGQLEAFF
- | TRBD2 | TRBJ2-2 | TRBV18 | TGTGCCAGCTCACCCGGGGGGGCCGCGAACACCGGGGAGCTGTTTTTT | CASSPGGAANTGELFF
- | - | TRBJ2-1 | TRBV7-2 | TGTGCCAGCAGCCGGACCGGAGGGGATGAGCAGTTCTTC | CASSRTGGDEQFF
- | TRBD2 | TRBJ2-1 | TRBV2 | TGTGCCAGCAGACCAGGACTAGTCAATGAGCAGTTCTTC | CASRPGLVNEQFF
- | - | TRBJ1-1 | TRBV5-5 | TGTGCCAGCAGCTTGTTGGGTACCGACGAAGCTTTCTTT | CASSLLGTDEAFF
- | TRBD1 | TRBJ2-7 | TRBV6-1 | TGTGCCAGCAGTGCCCGGGACAGGGGAACCTACGAGCAGTACTTC | CASSARDRGTYEQYF
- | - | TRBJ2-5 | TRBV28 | TGTGCCAGCAGCCTACCCCGGACAGCTCAACGGTGGACCCAGTACTTC | CASSLPRTAQRWTQYF
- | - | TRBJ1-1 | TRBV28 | TGTGCCAGCAGCGAAGAAGCAGGGAGTGAAGCTTTCTTT | CASSEEAGSEAFF
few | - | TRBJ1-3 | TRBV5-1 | TGCGCCAGCAGCTTGGAGCTTGCAGGGTCTGGAAACACCATATATTTT | CASSLELAGSGNTIYF
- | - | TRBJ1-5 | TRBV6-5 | TGTGCCAGCAGACGGACGGGTATTTTTCAGCCCCAGCATTTT | CASRRTGIFQPQHF
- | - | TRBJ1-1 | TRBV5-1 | TGCGCCAGCAGCTTTGACAGCCTGAACACTGAAGCTTTCTTT | CASSFDSLNTEAFF
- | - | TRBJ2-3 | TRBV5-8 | TGTGCCAGCAGCTTAGACACAGATACGCAGTATTTT | CASSLDTDTQYF
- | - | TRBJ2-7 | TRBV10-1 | TGCGCCAGCAGTTCTACAGGGCTCCCGCCTTACGAGCAGTACTTC | CASSSTGLPPYEQYF
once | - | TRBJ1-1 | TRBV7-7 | TGTGCCAGCAGCCGCTGGGACACGACGGCGACTGAAGCTTTCTTT | CASSRWDTTATEAFF
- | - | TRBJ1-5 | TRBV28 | TGTGCCAGCAGTTTAGAAAAGGGAATCGGTCAGCCCCAGCATTTT | CASSLEKGIGQPQHF
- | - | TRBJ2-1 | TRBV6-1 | TGTGCCAGCAGTGAAGTGGCGGGCGTCAGTCCCTACAATGAGCAGTTCTTC | CASSEVAGVSPYNEQFF
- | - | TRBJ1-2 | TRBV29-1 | TGCAGCGGTGGAGGGCGTGATAATGGCTACACCTTC | CSGGGRDNGYTF
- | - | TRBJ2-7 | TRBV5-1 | TGCGCCAGCAGCTTAGTTAGCGACGGCTCCTACGAGCAGTACTTC | CASSLVSDGSYEQYF